The 2 T cell receptor beta chains reported below all come from one sample, sequenced in a study of tumor-infiltrating lymphocytes in localized non-small cell lung cancer. Sequencing was performed with immunoSEQ multiplex PCR; in TCRdb, only in-frame clones are kept and a portion is missing. This table has over 7,000 clones, approximately 80% appearing once. Specimen: lung tumor tissue. Source of these receptors: a human donor with non-small cell lung cancer.

V gene TRBV28 combines with J gene TRBJ2-7; 8 nucleotides align to TRBD1. Germline CDR1 and CDR2: MDHEN and SYDVKM. V trimming: 5 bases; J trimming: 9 bases; junction bases outside the gene matches: 9. The CDR3 totals 13 residues. This CDR3 reads CASSPPQGATQYF. For the CDR3, the DNA is TGTGCCAGCAGTCCCCCGCAGGGGGCCACGCAGTACTTC.

The rearrangement links TRBV19 to TRBJ1-4; D possibly corresponds to TRBD1 (6 bases). The CDR3 spans 20 residues. Trimming removed 3 bases from V and 2 bases from J, with 25 bases in between. The V gene's germline CDR1 is LNHDA and CDR2 SQIVND (reference sequence). For the CDR3, the DNA is TGTGCCAGTAGTATTTTAGGGTTGGGGGGTCAGGGGACGACTAATGAAAAACTGTTTTTT. Its protein is CASSILGLGGQGTTNEKLFF. Supplemented by reference TRBV19 and TRBJ1-4, the full variable domain reads DGGITQSPKYLFRKEGQNVTLSCEQNLNHDAMYWYRQDPGQGLRLIYYSQIVNDFQKGDIAEGYSVSREKKESFPLTVTSAQKNPTAFYLCASSILGLGGQGTTNEKLFFGSGTQLSVL.